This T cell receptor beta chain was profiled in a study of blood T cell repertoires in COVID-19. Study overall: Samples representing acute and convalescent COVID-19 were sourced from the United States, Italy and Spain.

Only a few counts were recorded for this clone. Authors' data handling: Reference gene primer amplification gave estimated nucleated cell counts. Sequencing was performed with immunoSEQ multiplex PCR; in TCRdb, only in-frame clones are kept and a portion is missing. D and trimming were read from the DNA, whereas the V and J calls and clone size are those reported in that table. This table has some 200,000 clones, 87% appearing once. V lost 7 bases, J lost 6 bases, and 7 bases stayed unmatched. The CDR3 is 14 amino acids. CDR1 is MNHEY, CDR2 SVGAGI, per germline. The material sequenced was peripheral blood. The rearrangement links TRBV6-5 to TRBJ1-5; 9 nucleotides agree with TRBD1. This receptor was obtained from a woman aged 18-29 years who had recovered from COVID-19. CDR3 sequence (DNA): TGTGCCAGCAAACAGGGGGCTAGATCTCAGCCCCAGCATTTT. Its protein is CASKQGARSQPQHF.